Described below is a single T cell receptor beta chain sequence and its context. Methods used by the authors: Amplification of reference gene primers provided the estimated nucleated cell counts. Repertoires were generated with immunoSEQ multiplex PCR, while TCRdb's copy carries only in-frame clones and drops some. V and J calls and clone size are those listed in that table; D and trimming were worked out from the DNA. The sample has 100,000 to 150,000 clones, around nine tenths seen once. Germline V gene data show CDR1 as LGHNA and CDR2 as YSLEER. CDR3 length: 20 amino acids. V lost 0 bases and J lost 0, with 18 bases in between. The data belong to a study of blood T cell repertoires in COVID-19. Across the study: Acute and convalescent COVID-19 samples came from the United States, Italy and Spain.

All enrollees were roughly 18 to 95 years old and from 25 or so US areas. The chain combines TRBV4-3 with TRBJ2-6, with D tentatively TRBD2 (6 bases). The sequence came from a woman in her fifties or sixties who had recovered from COVID-19. Material: PBMCs or T cells enriched from blood (not recorded which). In DNA, the CDR3 is TGCGCCAGCAGCCAAGATCCCCACCGGAGGGCACTCTCTGGGGCCAACGTCCTGACTTTC. Its translation is CASSQDPHRRALSGANVLTF.